The entry that follows covers one T cell receptor beta chain sequence. The sample originates from a study of blood T cell repertoires in COVID-19. TCRdb's copy holds only in-frame clones and misses some; the assay was immunoSEQ multiplex PCR. Among 150,000 to 200,000 clones listed, about 87% were seen once. V was pared by 6 bases and J by 6 bases, with 9 bases of the junction left unmatched. Germline V gives CDR1 LNHDA, CDR2 SQIVND (reference sequence). The length of the CDR3 is 16 residues. The sample comprised peripheral blood. This sequence was found in an elderly woman with COVID-19, enrolled during active disease. V usage is TRBV19 and J usage is TRBJ1-6, with 9 bases aligning to TRBD1. This chain's CDR3 is CASSVFGTGSNSPLHF. DNA of the CDR3: TGTGCCAGTAGCGTCTTCGGGACAGGGAGTAATTCACCCCTCCACTTT.